This is a list of T cell receptor beta chains from one sample in a study of TIL therapy for anti-PD-1-resistant metastatic lung cancer. The protocol was immunoSEQ multiplex PCR, while the TCRdb copy is restricted to in-frame clones and leaves out a portion. This sample has 55,000 to 65,000 clones, with about 69% found just once. The sequencing used blood, collected at baseline. The source of these receptors is a person aged 25-85 years with non-small cell lung cancer. The CDR3 runs from the conserved cysteine through the conserved F or W. Each record gives: V gene, J gene, CDR3 protein.

>TRBV28|TRBJ2-7
CASRIGGYEQYF
>TRBV11-2|TRBJ2-3
CASSIGTASLGLTQYF
>TRBV20-1|TRBJ1-1
CSPRTNTEAFF
>TRBV10-3|TRBJ2-7
CAISEQGPYEQYF
>TRBV11-3|TRBJ1-1
CASSLIHGDTEAFF
>TRBV27|TRBJ2-7
CASSNWLVRSGSSFGYEQYF
>TRBV5-8|TRBJ1-1
CASSGTYTEAFF
>TRBV7-9|TRBJ2-1
CASTQRLAIGSGNEQFF
>TRBV6-5|TRBJ2-7
CASRPGLERYEQYF
>TRBV11-2|TRBJ2-3
CASSPSGEDTQYF
>TRBV4-2|TRBJ1-5
CASSQDRNNQPQHF
>TRBV10-3|TRBJ1-6
CAITGVVNSPLHF
>TRBV9|TRBJ2-7
CASSPRGSVYEQYF
>TRBV29-1|TRBJ1-4
CSAGGTENEKLFF
>TRBV5-6|TRBJ1-1
CASSWDLQGNTEAFF
>TRBV7-9|TRBJ2-5
CASSLQTVQETQYF
>TRBV6-5|TRBJ1-2
CASRTGGRGYTF
>TRBV14|TRBJ2-5
CASSQEYSGPGGTQYF
>TRBV29-1|TRBJ1-2
CSVYGGSDYGYTF
>TRBV6-5|TRBJ2-7
CASSYFHRGRSGEQYF
>TRBV27|TRBJ2-7
CASSFLGGENEQYF
>TRBV10-3|TRBJ1-3
CAISESQGPGNTIYF
>TRBV5-4|TRBJ2-3
CASSSQQGPDTQYF
>TRBV2|TRBJ2-1
CASLLESYNEQFF
>TRBV11-2|TRBJ2-7
CASSFSVTYEQYF
>TRBV13|TRBJ2-1
CASSSSRNEQFF
>TRBV29-1|TRBJ2-5
CSVSQGFQETQYF
>TRBV25-1|TRBJ2-3
CASSDGTMRDTQYF
>TRBV2|TRBJ1-5
CASSRSSTGGSNQPQHF
>TRBV7-8|TRBJ1-3
CASSHPGSGNTIYF
>TRBV11-3|TRBJ2-5
CASSFFYQETQYF
>TRBV2|TRBJ1-2
CASRFLGYGYTF
>TRBV5-1|TRBJ1-1
CASSLERVLKNTEAFF
>TRBV30|TRBJ1-6
CAWSVGGQGNSPLHF
>TRBV2|TRBJ1-5
CASSAESNQPQHF
>TRBV4-1|TRBJ1-2
CASSQDALTDNYGYTF
>TRBV7-6|TRBJ1-4
CASSFEPGASGKLFF
>TRBV10-1|TRBJ2-1
CASSVGPASYNEQFF
>TRBV6-1|TRBJ1-2
CASSEGGVDYGYTF
>TRBV11-3|TRBJ2-1
CASSSLAEQFF
>TRBV7-2|TRBJ2-3
CASSLRVPTDTQYF
>TRBV27|TRBJ2-7
CASSPSLMAFYEQYF
>TRBV4-2|TRBJ2-3
CASSQEGTDTQYF
>TRBV5-4|TRBJ2-4
CASSLGRGGGVKNIQYF
>TRBV10-3|TRBJ1-2
CAISREEYYGYTF
>TRBV12-5|TRBJ2-6
CASGLVLTGAGANVLTF
>TRBV29-1|TRBJ1-4
CSVLGVNEKLFF
>TRBV5-6|TRBJ2-5
CASSLGVGTVETQYF
>TRBV5-1|TRBJ2-7
CASSPQTWGDSNEQYF
>TRBV7-9|TRBJ1-5
CASAQWGADQPQHF
>TRBV28|TRBJ2-7
CASSSVGLAGGARDEQYF
>TRBV10-3|TRBJ2-1
CAINSGENNEQFF
>TRBV7-8|TRBJ1-5
CASSLGAGGQPQHF
>TRBV2|TRBJ2-5
CASMGGLSQETQYF
>TRBV11-3|TRBJ2-5
CASSPRTSGRAYHETQYF
>TRBV7-9|TRBJ2-2
CASSRRTSGGTGELFF
>TRBV13|TRBJ2-3
CASSLGTSGSPDTQYF
>TRBV7-9|TRBJ2-1
CASRLLAGVTNEQFF